This T cell receptor beta chain was observed in a study of cytomegalovirus exposure and HLA in healthy donors. The PCR employed 60 Vbeta primers together with 13 Jbeta primers. This table comes from immunoSEQ multiplex PCR, and its TCRdb copy is limited to in-frame clones, with some not included. The sample table sets out 70,000 to 100,000 clones. The CDR3 is made up of 15 amino acids. Per the germline V gene, CDR1 is SGHRS and CDR2 is YFSETQ. Trimming removed 1 base from V and 0 bases from J, with 9 bases in between. Sequenced sample: PBMCs. The chain couples TRBV5-1 to TRBJ2-3; D not resolved. The receptor was derived from a man aged 18-30 years in good health and CMV-seropositive. The CDR3 bases are TGCGCCAGCAGCTTGTCCCGAGCTAGCACAGATACGCAGTATTTT. Amino acids: CASSLSRASTDTQYF.